This is a list of T cell receptor beta chains from one sample in a study of blood T cell repertoires in COVID-19. Measured with immunoSEQ multiplex PCR; TCRdb has only the in-frame clones, and not every one. Of around 290,000 clones in the sample, 89% were seen once. Sequencing used PBMCs or T cells enriched from blood (not recorded which). The source of these receptors is a middle-aged woman who had recovered from COVID-19. Both conserved end residues are part of each CDR3. Fields, in order: clone size, J gene, CDR3 length, V gene, D gene, CDR3 DNA, CDR3 protein. The D gene is left open where the match is weak. Clone size is shown for a subset of rows, as once, few, many or a class of expanded clone.

-,TRBJ1-6,14,TRBV7-9,-,TGTGCCAGCAGCTCGCGACAGCGGGATTCACCCCTCCACTTT,CASSSRQRDSPLHF
-,TRBJ2-1,19,TRBV5-1,TRBD2,TGCGCCAGCAGCCAAAAGACGGCGGGAGATCCTCCTGGGTGGAATGAGCAGTTCTTC,CASSQKTAGDPPGWNEQFF
-,TRBJ1-2,15,TRBV6-5,-,TGTGCCAGCATCTCTACAGGGTTTGCTAACTATGGCTACACCTTC,CASISTGFANYGYTF
-,TRBJ1-6,15,TRBV6-5,-,TGTGCCAGCAGTTACTCGGGGGGGCGCATTTCACCCCTCCACTTT,CASSYSGGRISPLHF
-,TRBJ1-6,15,TRBV7-2,TRBD1,TGTGCCAGCAGCGGATGGACAGGGGTAAATTCACCCCTCCACTTT,CASSGWTGVNSPLHF
-,TRBJ1-1,13,TRBV30,-,TGTGCCTGGAGCCGGACACCGAACACTGAAGCTTTCTTT,CAWSRTPNTEAFF
-,TRBJ1-1,17,TRBV21-1,-,TGTGCCAGCAGGGTCCCCACTATGACTTACATGAACACTGAAGCTTTCTTT,CASRVPTMTYMNTEAFF
-,TRBJ1-5,15,TRBV6-1,TRBD1,TGTGCCAGCAGTGAAGTACAGGGGGGCAATCAGCCCCAGCATTTT,CASSEVQGGNQPQHF
-,TRBJ2-7,15,TRBV9,TRBD1,TGTGCCAGCAGCGGACCGGGACAGACTAACTACGAGCAGTACTTC,CASSGPGQTNYEQYF
-,TRBJ1-3,15,TRBV9,TRBD1,TGTGCCAGCAGCGCAGGGGGAACCTCTGGAAACACCATATATTTT,CASSAGGTSGNTIYF
-,TRBJ2-5,10,TRBV12-5,-,TGTGCTAGCGCCGGGGAGACCCAGTACTTC,CASAGETQYF
-,TRBJ1-1,14,TRBV5-1,-,TGCGCCAGCAGCTTAGGCCCGGGGAACACTGAAGCTTTCTTT,CASSLGPGNTEAFF
-,TRBJ2-3,17,TRBV4-1,TRBD2,TGCGCCAGCAGCCAATTTACTAGCGGGAGAGGAACAGATACGCAGTATTTT,CASSQFTSGRGTDTQYF
many,TRBJ2-2,19,TRBV4-1,TRBD2,TGCGCCAGCAGCCAAGGCCCACTAGCGGGGGGGCTTCACACCGGGGAGCTGTTTTTT,CASSQGPLAGGLHTGELFF
-,TRBJ2-3,13,TRBV5-5,-,TGTGCCAGCAGCTTGGGGAGAACAGATACGCAGTATTTT,CASSLGRTDTQYF
-,TRBJ1-2,15,TRBV19,-,TGTGCCAGTAGTATGGGCAGGTTCAATTTCTATGGCTACACCTTC,CASSMGRFNFYGYTF
-,TRBJ1-3,15,TRBV7-2,TRBD1,TGTGCCAGCAGCTTAGGGACAGGGAACCGGGACACCATATATTTT,CASSLGTGNRDTIYF
-,TRBJ2-2,14,TRBV29-1,TRBD2,TGCAGCGTTGCGAAGCGGGGGCACACCGGGGAGCTGTTTTTT,CSVAKRGHTGELFF
-,TRBJ2-1,11,TRBV7-9,-,TGTGCCAGCAGCTTAGGGGAGGTGCACTTCTTC,CASSLGEVHFF
few,TRBJ2-7,14,TRBV5-1,-,TGCGCCAGCAGCTTGGGGTACAGCTCCTACGAGCAGTACTTC,CASSLGYSSYEQYF